This TCR beta chain is from a study of early T cells in non-severe SARS-CoV-2 infection. Study-level background: Unsorted whole-blood RNA was sequenced in bulk, leaving chains unpaired.

The library protocol tagged individual cDNA molecules with unique molecular identifiers. TCRdb recomputed calls from the 5' RACE reads with MiXCR, one row per CDR3 protein. Among about 81,000 distinct CDR3 sequences listed, roughly 6% were seen once. The CDR3 has 15 residues. Deletions cut 3 bases from V and 7 bases from J, with 13 bases between. The germline CDR1 and CDR2 sequences are MNHNS and SASEGT. The material sequenced was whole blood. The receptor was derived from an adult who was a healthcare worker with PCR-confirmed SARS-CoV-2 infection or an uninfected control (not recorded which). This chain uses TRBV6-1 with TRBJ1-6; D is ambiguous. The CDR3 DNA sequence: TGTGCCAGCAGTGAGATAAGACGGAGGAATTCACCCCTCCACTTT. Residues: CASSEIRRRNSPLHF.